These 13 T cell receptor beta chains came from one sample sequenced in a study of blood T cell repertoires in COVID-19. The protocol was immunoSEQ multiplex PCR, while the TCRdb copy is restricted to in-frame clones and leaves out a portion. In the table there are about 240,000 clones, about 73% of which are singletons. Sequencing input: peripheral blood. The receptors here all came from a woman over 75 with acute or convalescent COVID-19.

The J gene is TRBJ1-6, the V gene TRBV4-3; TRBD1 matches at 8 bases. Germline assignment: CDR1 LGHNA and CDR2 YSLEER. The CDR3 totals 15 residues. Trimming cost V 4 bases and J 5 bases; bases outside gene matches: 4. The CDR3: CASSRDRGDNSPLHF. For the CDR3, the DNA is TGCGCCAGCAGCCGAGACAGGGGCGATAATTCACCCCTCCACTTT.

This chain connects TRBV14 to TRBJ2-6; no definite D call. The CDR3 loop spans 15 amino acids. Trimming shortened V by 4 bases and J by 0 bases, and 7 bases separated the two germline ends. Germline loops: CDR1 SGHDN, CDR2 FVKESK. The CDR3 is CASSRVSSGANVLTF. Written as DNA, the CDR3 is TGTGCCAGCAGCCGCGTGAGCTCTGGGGCCAACGTCCTGACTTTC.

This clone was detected a few times. The chain combines TRBV24-1 with TRBJ2-2; the D is unclear. Germline V gene sequence: CDR1 KGHDR, CDR2 SFDVKD. The CDR3 is made up of 15 amino acids. V was clipped by 3 bases and J by 2 bases, with 9 bases between them. Here the CDR3 reads CATSDAGRNTGELFF. As DNA, the CDR3 is TGTGCCACCAGTGATGCAGGCAGAAACACCGGGGAGCTGTTTTTT.

The chain couples TRBV6-6 to TRBJ2-5; 9 positions agree with TRBD1. CDR1 is MNHNY, CDR2 SVGAGI, per germline (reference sequence). CDR3 length: 16 amino acids. V shed 6 bases and J 1 base; nucleotides not matched to a gene: 9. The chain's CDR3 is CASREKGQGAQETQYF. In DNA form, the CDR3 reads TGTGCCAGCAGGGAAAAGGGACAGGGAGCCCAAGAGACCCAGTACTTC.

This clone was observed once. The chain combines TRBV21-1 with TRBJ1-2. TRBV21-1 is classified as a pseudogene. The CDR3 is 15 amino acids. CDR3 protein: CASSKATGTEAGYTF. CDR3 nucleotides: TGTGCCAGCAGCAAAGCAACGGGTACGGAGGCTGGCTACACCTTC.

The chain couples TRBV19 to TRBJ1-3; 7 bases are a match to TRBD1. Germline V gives CDR1 LNHDA, CDR2 SQIVND (reference sequence). The V and J ends lost 6 bases and 0 bases, in that order; junction bases with no gene match: 2. The CDR3 has 14 residues. The chain's CDR3 is CASRGQLSGNTIYF. The CDR3 DNA reads as TGTGCCAGTAGGGGACAGCTCTCTGGAAACACCATATATTTT. The variable domain in full, with the rest retrieved from reference TRBV19 and TRBJ1-3, is DGGITQSPKYLFRKEGQNVTLSCEQNLNHDAMYWYRQDPGQGLRLIYYSQIVNDFQKGDIAEGYSVSREKKESFPLTVTSAQKNPTAFYLCASRGQLSGNTIYFGEGSWLTVV.

The chain carries TRBV4-3 and TRBJ2-2; TRBD2 is a possible D gene (6 bases). CDR1 is LGHNA, CDR2 YSLEER, per germline. This CDR3 is 16 amino acids long. Trimming shortened V by 1 base and J by 1 base, and 10 bases separated the two germline ends. Here the CDR3 DNA reads TGCGCCAGCAGCCAAGGTCCCGGGGGGAACACCGGGGAGCTGTTTTTT. As protein: CASSQGPGGNTGELFF.

The chain carries TRBV10-2 and TRBJ2-7, with D possibly being TRBD2 (7 bases). The germline CDR1 and CDR2 sequences are WSHSY and SAAADI. Trimming took 4 bases from V and 6 from J, leaving 13 bases between them. The CDR3 sequence is 13 residues long. This CDR3 reads CASSGGGAGEQYF. For the CDR3, the DNA is TGCGCCAGCAGTGGAGGGGGGGCCGGCGAGCAGTACTTC.

The J gene is TRBJ1-2, the V gene TRBV7-9; TRBD1 is a possible D gene (5 bases). Germline assignment: CDR1 SEHNR and CDR2 FQNEAQ (reference sequence). The CDR3 spans 14 residues. Trimming cost V 2 bases and J 4 bases, with 11 bases left between them. The CDR3 DNA reads as TGTGCCAGCAGCTTAAACCAAAGGGGCTATGGCTACACCTTC. Amino acids: CASSLNQRGYGYTF.

A few counts support this clone. The gene calls are TRBV6-5 and TRBJ1-2; TRBD1 agrees at 12 bases. Germline-derived CDR1 and CDR2 are MNHEY and SVGAGI. This CDR3 has 14 residues. Trimming removed 7 bases from V and 8 bases from J; junction bases left unmatched: 8. The CDR3 sequence is CASIPGQGAGGYTF. Written as DNA, the CDR3 is TGTGCCAGCATCCCGGGACAGGGGGCAGGGGGCTACACCTTC.

The V and J genes are TRBV19 and TRBJ2-5, with 10 bases aligning to TRBD2. The CDR3 sequence is 14 residues long. CDR1 and CDR2 (germline): LNHDA, SQIVND (reference sequence). J gave up 1 base and V 4 bases, and 0 bases lay outside the gene matches. CDR3 nucleotides: TGTGCCAGTAGTAGGACTAGCGGCCAAGAGACCCAGTACTTC. Translation gives CASSRTSGQETQYF.

The genes are TRBV6-1 and TRBJ2-7, with TRBD1 matching over 11 bases. The germline V gene encodes CDR1 MNHNS and CDR2 SASEGT. This CDR3 has 16 residues. Trimming at V came to 4 bases and at J to 7 bases, leaving 12 bases not matched to a gene. The CDR3 bases are TGTGCCAGCAGTGCGCAAGGGACAGGGGGGATGGGGGAGCAGTACTTC. Protein: CASSAQGTGGMGEQYF.

The chain combines TRBV5-1 with TRBJ2-1; TRBD2 matches 10 bases. Germline V CDR1 and CDR2: SGHRS, YFSETQ. The CDR3 has 15 amino acids. V shed 4 bases and J 7 bases; nucleotides not matched to a gene: 8. The CDR3 coding sequence is TGCGCCAGCAGCCCCCCGGGACTAGCGAGTAATGAGCAGTTCTTC. Its protein is CASSPPGLASNEQFF.